One and the same sample provided the 26 T cell receptor beta chains below, sequenced in a study of tumor and adjacent non-tumor tissue in lung cancer. The library came from three nested PCR rounds adapted from ARM-PCR protocols. One entry per CDR3 protein results from TCRdb running MiXCR on the multiplex PCR reads. The sample holds 70,000 to 80,000 distinct CDR3 sequences; 72% are singletons and the top ten take 8% to 10%. No cell sorting was done before RNA was extracted from the tissue. Sequenced sample: lung tumor tissue. The receptors were sampled from a woman aged 40 to 50 with non-small cell lung cancer.

About this clonotype itself: Because it lacks the conserved phenylalanine or tryptophan at the end, this CDR3 is likely a read error. V usage is TRBV12-3 or TRBV12-4 and J usage is TRBJ2-3, with D possibly matching TRBD2 (6 bases). The germline V and J ends were trimmed by 5 bases and 0 bases, with 15 bases remaining between them. The CDR3 is 16 residues long. The CDR3 DNA follows: TGTGCCAGCAGTCCCCGGGACGGGAGTAGCACAGATACGCAGTATCTT. Its translation is CASSPRDGSSTDTQYL.

For this clonotype: The conserved phenylalanine or tryptophan normally closing the CDR3 is absent here, so this likely arose from a read error. V usage is TRBV11-3 and J usage is TRBJ2-7; no clear D. CDR3 size: 12 residues. From germline, CDR1 is SGHNT and CDR2 YENEEA. The ends were cut back, 4 bases at V and 0 bases at J, with 4 bases in the middle. The CDR3 bases are TGTGCCAGCAGCTCAATCTCCTACGAGCAGTACTCT. Translating gives CASSSISYEQYS.

This clonotype came up many times. The rearrangement uses TRBV6-6 and TRBJ1-6; no reliable D call. The CDR3 sequence is 17 residues long. Trimming pared 2 bases from V and 6 bases from J, leaving 17 bases between. From germline, CDR1 is MNHNY and CDR2 SVGAGI (reference sequence). The DNA for the CDR3 is TGTGCCAGCAGTTACGGGCAGACCCCGACACTTAATTCACCCCTCCACTTT. It encodes CASSYGQTPTLNSPLHF.

This clonotype was counted ten times or more. V gene TRBV10-1 combines with J gene TRBJ2-7; 7 bases align to TRBD1. Germline V CDR1 and CDR2: WNHNN, SYGVQD (reference sequence). CDR3 size: 12 residues. After removal of 0 bases from V and 12 bases from J, the junction contained 5 bases not matched to a gene. The CDR3 is CASSESGQVVYF. CDR3 in DNA: TGCGCCAGCAGTGAGTCAGGACAGGTTGTGTACTTC.

This clonotype showed up just once. At one of its ends the junction is not consistent with the germline gene, which may arise from a read error. The chain is built from TRBV11-2 and TRBJ2-7, with D hard to call. CDR1 and CDR2 (germline): SGHAT, FQNNGV. This CDR3 is built from 15 residues. The CDR3 here is CVSRSSRPDSYEEYF. CDR3 in DNA: TGTGTCAGCAGGTCATCACGACCTGACTCCTACGAGGAGTACTTC.

With regard to this clonotype: A junction end diverges from the germline sequence, so it may reflect a read error. The V gene is TRBV6-6, the J gene TRBJ1-5; TRBD1 is a possible D gene (5 bases). Germline CDR1 MNHNY, CDR2 SVGAGI (reference sequence). This CDR3 is built from 14 residues. The DNA of the CDR3 is TGTGCTAGCAGTTTACAGGTTTACAATCAGCCCCAGCATTTT. Amino acids: CASSLQVYNQPQHF.

In this sample, this clonotype turned up a few times. A junction end diverges from the germline sequence, so it may reflect a read error. J is TRBJ1-2 and V is TRBV9, with D possibly being TRBD1 (5 bases). CDR3 length: 13 residues. Per the germline V gene, CDR1 is SGDLS and CDR2 is YYNGEE. The CDR3 region is CASSPQDDRSISF. In DNA form, the CDR3 reads TGTGCCAGCAGCCCGCAGGACGACAGAAGTATCTCCTTC.

This chain connects TRBV10-3 to TRBJ1-5; D gene ambiguous. The germline V gene encodes CDR1 ENHRY and CDR2 SYGVKD. There are 14 residues in the CDR3. V lost 9 bases and J lost 7, with 19 bases in between. The CDR3 loop reads CAICEGGFKQPQHF. CDR3 DNA sequence: TGTGCCATTTGTGAGGGCGGGTTCAAACAGCCCCAGCATTTT.

This clonotype was seen once. The V gene is TRBV6-1, the J gene TRBJ2-3; D remains ambiguous. Germline CDR1 is MNHNS and CDR2 is SASEGT. This CDR3 has 13 amino acids. V was trimmed by 8 bases and J by 6 bases, leaving 15 bases between them. DNA for the CDR3: TGTGCCAGCGAGAGTAGGAGTTCGGATACGCAGTATTTT. It encodes CASESRSSDTQYF.

Regarding this clonotype: A much larger clone sits a single nucleotide away, making a read error possible. The rearrangement uses TRBV27 and TRBJ1-6; 7 nucleotides line up with TRBD1. This CDR3 spans 15 amino acids. CDR1 is MNHEY and CDR2 is SMNVEV in the germline V gene (reference sequence). CDR3 residues: CASCLTGTGNSPLHF. CDR3 sequence (DNA): TGTGCCAGCTGTTTGACAGGGACCGGCAATTCACCCCTCCACTTT.

As concerns this clonotype: One end of the junction varies from germline; a read error may be responsible. The chain employs TRBV29-1 and TRBJ2-1; no definite D call. Looked up from germline, CDR1 is SQVTM and CDR2 is ANQGSEA. The CDR3 covers 16 residues. CDR3 sequence (DNA): TGCAGCGCTGAAGCTCCCAAGCGAGAGTCCTACAATGAGCAGTTCTTC. Translation: CSAEAPKRESYNEQFF.

In this sample, this clonotype turned up once. It may be a read error: a sequence one base away is much more abundant. The gene calls are TRBV24-1 and TRBJ2-7, with D perhaps TRBD2 (6 bases). This CDR3 is built from 13 residues. The V end was cut by 5 bases, the J end by 5 bases, with 12 bases between. Germline CDR1 KGHDR, CDR2 SFDVKD. The CDR3 DNA is TGTGCCACCAGTGGGACTAAAACCAACGAGCAGTACTTC. Translation gives CATSGTKTNEQYF.

As DNA, the CDR3 is TGCAGTGCTAGATCCGGGTCAGGAGATAATTCACCCCTCCACTTT. Translating gives CSARSGSGDNSPLHF. The rearrangement joins TRBV20-1 to TRBJ1-6; D gene ambiguous. Deletions cut 2 bases from V and 5 bases from J, with 13 bases between. The CDR3 is 15 residues long. In germline, CDR1 is DFQATT, CDR2 SNEGSKA (reference sequence).

About this clonotype itself: A clone one base away is much larger, so this may be a read error. This CDR3 fails to terminate in the conserved phenylalanine or tryptophan, so it likely reflects a read error. CDR3 sequence reads: CASSAGTGMTYNEQFS. The CDR3 DNA sequence: TGTGCCAGCAGTGCCGGGACAGGGATGACATACAATGAGCAGTTCTCC. The rearrangement joins TRBV28 to TRBJ2-1; 9 bases match TRBD1. V shed 5 bases, J shed 4 bases, and the junction held 9 bases outside the gene matches. CDR3 length: 16 amino acids. The germline gives CDR1 MDHEN, CDR2 SYDVKM.

The chain recombines TRBV5-1 with TRBJ1-2, with D maybe TRBD1 (6 bases). Germline values: CDR1 SGHRS, CDR2 YFSETQ. The CDR3 is made up of 15 amino acids. Trimming stripped 3 bases from V and 5 bases from J, with 17 bases between. This CDR3 reads CASSWDKGHGYGYTF. The CDR3 nucleotides read TGCGCCAGCAGCTGGGACAAGGGTCACGGATATGGCTACACCTTC.

Worth noting for this clonotype: The CDR3 ends on some other residue instead of the conserved phenylalanine or tryptophan, so this is likely a read error. The rearrangement links TRBV11-3 to TRBJ2-7; possibly TRBD1 for D (6 bases). Germline CDR1 is SGHNT and CDR2 is YENEEA. The CDR3 totals 12 residues. CDR3 DNA sequence: TGTGTCAGCAGCTTAGAAGGGGGCGAGCAGTACCTC. Its translation is CVSSLEGGEQYL.

This sequence joins TRBV4-1 and TRBJ1-5; D is unresolved. Germline loops: CDR1 MGHRA, CDR2 YSYEKL. The CDR3 is 15 amino acids. The CDR3 nucleotides are TGCACCTGCAGCCCCGGACTCCCGAACAATCAGCCCCAGCATTTT. It translates to CTCSPGLPNNQPQHF.

Remarks on this clonotype: An end of the junction does not agree with germline; a read error may underlie this. The genes are TRBV6-2 or TRBV6-3 and TRBJ2-1; D not resolved. The germline V gene has CDR1 MNHEY and CDR2 SVGEGT. CDR3 length equals 13 residues. As DNA, the CDR3 is TGTGCCAGCAGTACCAGCGAGACCAATGAGCAGTTTTTC. Protein sequence: CASSTSETNEQFF.

Points on this clonotype: The junction differs from germline at one of its ends, possibly a read error. The chain links TRBV4-1 to TRBJ1-1; possibly TRBD1 for D (5 bases). The CDR3 is made up of 15 amino acids. The germline gives CDR1 MGHRA, CDR2 YSYEKL. CDR3 protein: CVSSPSIRGVTEAFF. The DNA for the CDR3 is TGCGTCAGCAGCCCGTCCATTAGGGGAGTTACTGAAGCTTTCTTT.

Remarks on this clonotype: Compared with germline, one end of the junction differs, possibly owing to a read error. The chain employs TRBV30 and TRBJ2-3; no clear D. Germline V gives CDR1 GTSNPN, CDR2 SVGIG (reference sequence). The length of the CDR3 is 12 residues. In DNA form, the CDR3 reads TGTGGCTGGAGTGTGTATGGAGATACGCAGTATTTT. The encoded protein is CGWSVYGDTQYF.

As for this clonotype: A read error may produce the germline difference seen at one junction end. The chain carries TRBV5-4 and TRBJ2-5; TRBD2 is a possible D gene (7 bases). CDR1 SGHNT and CDR2 YYREEE come from the germline V gene (reference sequence). This CDR3 spans 14 amino acids. CDR3 protein: CATSFGGGQETQYF. The CDR3 DNA is TGTGCCACTAGCTTTGGCGGGGGCCAAGAGACTCAGTACTTC.

The rearrangement links TRBV20-1 to TRBJ2-4; 7 bases align to TRBD1. The CDR3 sequence is 11 residues long. The V gene end was trimmed by 7 bases and the J gene end by 10 bases; junction bases not matched to a gene: 7. Germline V gene data show CDR1 as DFQATT and CDR2 as SNEGSKA (reference sequence). The CDR3 nucleotides are TGCAGTGTGATCGTACAGGGGATTCAGTACTTC. Protein: CSVIVQGIQYF.

The V and J genes are TRBV29-1 and TRBJ2-2; TRBD2 aligns across 7 bases. Germline assignment: CDR1 SQVTM and CDR2 ANQGSEA. After removal of 7 bases from V and 7 bases from J, the junction contained 9 bases not matched to a gene. The CDR3 covers 13 residues. CDR3 residues: CSALARGSGELFF. CDR3 nucleotides: TGCAGCGCACTAGCGAGAGGCAGCGGGGAGCTGTTTTTT.

The chain has TRBV29-1 and TRBJ2-3; a weak D match, TRBD2 (5 bases). Trimming shortened V by 4 bases and J by 5 bases, and 13 bases separated the two germline ends. Per the germline V gene, CDR1 is SQVTM and CDR2 is ANQGSEA. The CDR3 has 13 amino acids. This chain's CDR3 is CSVGGGGKDTQYF. The CDR3 DNA follows: TGCAGCGTTGGAGGCGGAGGCAAAGATACGCAGTATTTT.

The V call is TRBV6-6, the J call TRBJ1-5, with TRBD1 identical over 7 bases. Germline lookup yields CDR1 MNHNY and CDR2 SVGAGI (reference sequence). This CDR3 is built from 16 residues. With 6 bases clipped from V and 0 bases from J, the junction kept 8 bases outside the gene matches. Written as DNA, the CDR3 is TGTGCCAGCAGCTGTCTGGGACAGCTTAGCAATCAGCCCCAGCATTTT. Translated, it gives CASSCLGQLSNQPQHF.

This clonotype has a handful of counts. This chain joins TRBV18 and TRBJ1-5, with D maybe TRBD1 (6 bases). V lost 0 bases to trimming and J lost 4 bases, with 7 bases between them. The CDR3 sequence is 14 residues long. In germline, CDR1 is KGHSH, CDR2 LQKENI. The CDR3, as DNA: TGTGCCAGCTCACCACCAGGGGGTAATCAGCCCCAGCATTTT. This sequence encodes CASSPPGGNQPQHF. Based on the CDR3 plus reference TRBV18 and TRBJ1-5, the full variable domain is NAGVMQNPRHLVRRRGQEARLRCSPMKGHSHVYWYRQLPEEGLKFMVYLQKENIIDESGMPKERFSAEFPKEGPSILRIQQVVRGDSAAYFCASSPPGGNQPQHFGDGTRLSIL.